This passage covers 5 T cell receptor beta chains from one sample sequenced in a study of blood T cell repertoires in COVID-19. Using immunoSEQ multiplex PCR, the repertoire was profiled, and TCRdb retains in-frame clones only, with some absent. The repertoire holds roughly 50,000 clones, 80% to 85% seen once, with under 3% in the top ten. The source material was peripheral blood. The receptors shown here come from a man aged 45 to 65 with acute or convalescent COVID-19.

The chain joins TRBV6-6 to TRBJ1-6; D not resolved. Germline-derived CDR1 and CDR2 are MNHNY and SVGAGI (reference sequence). V was shortened by 5 bases and J by 0 bases, with 14 bases between the two germline ends. The CDR3 extends over 17 amino acids. The chain's CDR3 is CASSPWQESSYNSPLHF. CDR3 coding DNA: TGTGCCAGCAGTCCATGGCAGGAAAGCTCCTATAATTCACCCCTCCACTTT.

The V and J genes are TRBV10-3 and TRBJ1-1, with 10 bases aligning to TRBD1. The junction had 5 bases not matched to a gene; V was cut back by 6 bases and J by 4 bases. The CDR3 length is 14 residues. Germline-derived CDR1 and CDR2 are ENHRY and SYGVKD. CDR3 bases: TGTGCCATCAGGGAGACAGGGGGCTTCACTGAAGCTTTCTTT. Amino acids: CAIRETGGFTEAFF.

The chain is built from TRBV19 and TRBJ1-1; D remains unclear. V lost 7 bases to trimming and J lost 0 bases, with 12 bases between them. From germline, CDR1 is LNHDA and CDR2 SQIVND (reference sequence). The CDR3 runs to 14 residues. The CDR3 loop is CASKLQNLNTEAFF. DNA of the CDR3: TGTGCCAGTAAATTACAGAATCTGAACACTGAAGCTTTCTTT.

This clone has only one observation. The V call is TRBV9, the J call TRBJ2-7, with D tentatively TRBD2 (5 bases). V was clipped by 3 bases and J by 9 bases, with 13 bases between them. From germline, CDR1 is SGDLS and CDR2 YYNGEE. This CDR3 has 12 residues. The CDR3 coding sequence is TGTGCCAGCAGCGACTTCGGAGGAGCGCAGTACTTC. This codes for CASSDFGGAQYF.

This rearrangement joins TRBV12-3 or TRBV12-4 to TRBJ1-2; no firm D call. Trimming took 6 bases from V and 8 from J, leaving 13 bases between them. The CDR3 loop spans 12 amino acids. CDR3 nucleotide sequence: TGTGCCAGCAGCTCCGTCTCGAGCGGCTACACCTTC. This encodes CASSSVSSGYTF.